This TCR beta chain was found in a study of technical replicates of blood from several donors. Assay: immunoSEQ multiplex PCR; the TCRdb copy retains only in-frame clones and omits some. Among 80,000 or so clones listed, roughly 98% were seen once. Trimming pared 9 bases from V and 4 bases from J, leaving 15 bases between. The CDR3 contains 13 residues. Per the germline V gene, CDR1 is SNHLY and CDR2 is FYNNEI. What was sequenced was T cells isolated from PBMCs. The gene calls are TRBV2 and TRBJ1-1; no clear D. The sequence came from a human donor in good health. CDR3 amino acids: CASVIPGATEAFF. The CDR3 DNA reads TGTGCCAGTGTTATTCCGGGAGCCACTGAAGCTTTCTTT.